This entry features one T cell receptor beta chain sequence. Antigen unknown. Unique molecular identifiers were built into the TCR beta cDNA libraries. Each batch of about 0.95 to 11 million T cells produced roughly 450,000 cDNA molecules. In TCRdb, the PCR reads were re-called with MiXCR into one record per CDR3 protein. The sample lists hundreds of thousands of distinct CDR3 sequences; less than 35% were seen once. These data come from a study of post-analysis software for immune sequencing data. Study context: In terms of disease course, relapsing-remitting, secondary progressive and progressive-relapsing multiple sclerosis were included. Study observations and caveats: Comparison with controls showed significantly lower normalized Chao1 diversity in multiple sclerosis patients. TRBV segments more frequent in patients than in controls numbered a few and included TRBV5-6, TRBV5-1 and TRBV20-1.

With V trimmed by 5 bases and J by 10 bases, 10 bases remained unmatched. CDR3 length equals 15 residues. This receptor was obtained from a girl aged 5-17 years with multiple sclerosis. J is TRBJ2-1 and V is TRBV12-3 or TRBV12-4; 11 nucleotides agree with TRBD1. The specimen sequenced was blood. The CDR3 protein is CASSEPGQGVWEQFF. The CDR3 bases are TGTGCCAGCAGTGAGCCGGGACAGGGGGTCTGGGAGCAGTTCTTC.